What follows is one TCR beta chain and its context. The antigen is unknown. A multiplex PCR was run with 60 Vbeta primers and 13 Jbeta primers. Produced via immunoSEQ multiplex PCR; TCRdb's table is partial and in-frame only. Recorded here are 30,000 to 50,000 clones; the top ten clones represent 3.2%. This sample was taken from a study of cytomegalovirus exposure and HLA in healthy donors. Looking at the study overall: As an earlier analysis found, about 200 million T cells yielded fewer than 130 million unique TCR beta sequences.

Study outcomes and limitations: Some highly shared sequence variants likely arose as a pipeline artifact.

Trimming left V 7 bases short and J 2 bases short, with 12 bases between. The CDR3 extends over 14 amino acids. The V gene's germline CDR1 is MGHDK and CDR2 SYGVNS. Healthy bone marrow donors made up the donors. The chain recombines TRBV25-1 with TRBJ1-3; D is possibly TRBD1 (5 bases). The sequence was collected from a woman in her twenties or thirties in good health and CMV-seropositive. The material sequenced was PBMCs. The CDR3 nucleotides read TGTGCCAGCACTCCAGGGACTGCTGGAAACACCATATATTTT. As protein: CASTPGTAGNTIYF. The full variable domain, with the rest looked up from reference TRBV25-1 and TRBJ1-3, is EADIYQTPRYLVIGTGKKITLECSQTMGHDKMYWYQQDPGMELHLIHYSYGVNSTEKGDLSSESTVSRIRTEHFPLTLESARPSHTSQYLCASTPGTAGNTIYFGEGSWLTVV.